Listed below are T cell receptor beta chains from one sample, sequenced in a study of human T cells and chemical hapten exposure. From the RACE reads, TCRdb called clonotypes with MiXCR, one entry per CDR3 protein. This sample has more than 65,000 distinct CDR3 sequences, with about a tenth found just once. Sequences were derived from whole blood, sampled in connection with sensitization to the hapten diphenylcyclopropenone (DPC). The receptors shown here come from a woman aged 50 to 60 with alopecia areata. Some clones in this sample may be carry-over from other donors' samples. Each CDR3 is given with its conserved first and last residue. The order of the fields is V gene, clone size, D gene, CDR3 length, J gene, CDR3 protein, CDR3 DNA. The D gene is left open where the match is weak. Part of the rows lack a size; the others show once, few, many or a class for expanded clones.

TRBV5-1	few	.	15	TRBJ1-1	CASSLAQGPNTEAFF	TGCGCCAGCAGCTTGGCGCAGGGGCCGAACACTGAAGCTTTCTTT
TRBV12-3/TRBV12-4	.	.	14	TRBJ1-5	CASSFTGSNQPQHF	TGTGCCAGCAGTTTCACGGGAAGCAATCAGCCCCAGCATTTT
TRBV4-2	many	.	18	TRBJ1-1	CASSPVGDGSRRNTEAFF	TGTGCCAGCAGCCCCGTGGGGGACGGGAGTAGGCGGAACACTGAAGCTTTCTTT
TRBV6-2/TRBV6-3	.	.	14	TRBJ1-5	CASSQFTGNQPQHF	TGTGCCAGCAGCCAATTCACGGGCAATCAGCCCCAGCATTTT
TRBV9	few	TRBD2	18	TRBJ2-2	CASSVGALAEPNTGELFF	TGTGCCAGCAGCGTAGGGGCACTAGCGGAGCCGAACACCGGGGAGCTGTTTTTT
TRBV7-6	.	.	15	TRBJ1-2	CASSSIPDGRNGYTF	TGTGCCAGCAGCTCCATTCCGGACGGACGTAATGGCTACACCTTC
TRBV7-8	.	.	14	TRBJ1-5	CASSRLGPNQPQHF	TGTGCCAGCAGCCGACTAGGCCCCAATCAGCCCCAGCATTTT
TRBV20-1	.	TRBD1	15	TRBJ1-1	CSALGTEGLNTEAFF	TGCAGTGCCCTCGGGACAGAGGGCTTGAACACTGAAGCTTTCTTT
TRBV28	few	.	12	TRBJ2-5	CASPLGQETQYF	TGTGCCAGCCCCCTGGGACAAGAGACCCAGTACTTC
TRBV29-1	few	.	12	TRBJ2-7	CSVEEGRREQYF	TGCAGCGTTGAAGAAGGGCGGCGCGAGCAGTACTTC
TRBV3-1	many	.	15	TRBJ2-7	CASSPTLAPNYEQYF	TGTGCCAGCAGTCCCACTTTAGCCCCGAACTACGAGCAGTACTTC
TRBV29-1	many	.	14	TRBJ2-1	CSGSPSGSYNEQFF	TGCAGCGGATCCCCTTCGGGCTCCTACAATGAGCAGTTCTTC
TRBV29-1	many	.	12	TRBJ2-3	CSVARGDRTQYF	TGCAGCGTTGCCAGGGGCGACCGAACGCAGTATTTT
TRBV19	few	.	15	TRBJ1-5	CASSIKAGYDQPQHF	TGTGCCAGTAGTATAAAAGCTGGATACGATCAGCCCCAGCATTTT
TRBV25-1	.	.	15	TRBJ1-6	CASSDWGTSGSPLHF	TGTGCCAGCAGTGATTGGGGGACGTCGGGTTCACCCCTCCACTTT
TRBV29-1	.	.	14	TRBJ1-5	CSVGSGLSNQPQHF	TGCAGCGTCGGATCGGGACTAAGCAATCAGCCCCAGCATTTT
TRBV7-2	few	.	13	TRBJ2-5	CASSLAIFETQYF	TGTGCCAGCAGCTTAGCGATTTTTGAGACCCAGTACTTC
TRBV7-2	few	TRBD2	16	TRBJ2-5	CASSLGGSGVQETQYF	TGTGCCAGCAGCTTAGGAGGTAGCGGGGTCCAAGAGACCCAGTACTTC
TRBV11-1	.	.	14	TRBJ2-5	CASSSSSPGETQYF	TGTGCCAGCAGCTCTAGCTCCCCAGGGGAGACCCAGTACTTC
TRBV28	many	.	13	TRBJ2-7	CASRKAGPYEQYF	TGTGCCAGCAGGAAAGCCGGCCCCTACGAGCAGTACTTC
TRBV7-7	many	.	13	TRBJ2-1	CASSLGPLNEQFF	TGTGCTAGCAGCTTAGGCCCACTCAATGAGCAGTTCTTC
TRBV5-1	.	TRBD1	13	TRBJ1-1	CASSTGGRTEAFF	TGCGCCAGCAGCACAGGGGGTCGCACTGAAGCTTTCTTT
TRBV4-3	.	.	16	TRBJ2-7	CASSQDWTGRNYEQYF	TGCGCCAGCAGCCAAGATTGGACGGGACGCAACTACGAGCAGTACTTC
TRBV4-3	few	.	15	TRBJ2-7	CASSQESGGAGEQYF	TGCGCCAGCAGCCAAGAAAGCGGAGGGGCGGGCGAGCAGTACTTC
TRBV14	many	.	17	TRBJ2-1	CASSQYTLRASNNEQFF	TGTGCCAGCAGCCAATACACCTTGCGCGCGTCAAACAATGAGCAGTTCTTC
TRBV2	.	.	14	TRBJ1-2	CASRGTGTRYGYTF	TGTGCCAGCAGGGGGACCGGGACGCGCTATGGCTACACCTTC
TRBV2	many	TRBD2	15	TRBJ2-1	CASSELLAGANEQFF	TGTGCCAGCAGTGAGCTGCTAGCGGGAGCCAATGAGCAGTTCTTC
TRBV27	few	.	14	TRBJ2-3	CASSFSRTPDTQYF	TGTGCCAGCAGTTTCTCTAGAACACCAGATACGCAGTATTTT
TRBV4-3	.	TRBD1	13	TRBJ2-3	CASRDRGADTQYF	TGCGCCAGCAGGGACAGGGGGGCAGATACGCAGTATTTT
TRBV20-1	.	TRBD2	16	TRBJ2-1	CSARDRRREGLGEQFF	TGCAGTGCTAGAGATAGGAGGCGGGAGGGCCTCGGGGAGCAGTTCTTC
TRBV27	.	.	13	TRBJ2-1	CASSLIGRGEQFF	TGTGCCAGCAGTTTAATTGGCAGGGGTGAGCAGTTCTTC
TRBV21-1	many	.	14	TRBJ1-1	CASSGRGERAEAFF	TGTGCCAGCAGCGGTCGAGGGGAGCGGGCTGAAGCTTTCTTT
TRBV7-9	.	.	14	TRBJ2-7	CASSSLGVTYEQYF	TGTGCCAGCAGCAGCTTGGGGGTCACCTACGAGCAGTACTTC
TRBV13	few	.	11	TRBJ2-7	CASSFSYEQYF	TGTGCCAGCAGCTTCTCCTACGAGCAGTACTTC
TRBV29-1	few	TRBD2	14	TRBJ2-7	CSVDAAGVKGEQYF	TGCAGCGTTGACGCAGCGGGAGTAAAGGGCGAGCAGTACTTC
TRBV27	.	TRBD1	15	TRBJ1-4	CASRGQGAANEKLFF	TGTGCCAGCAGGGGACAGGGGGCGGCTAATGAAAAACTGTTTTTT
TRBV10-2	once	.	13	TRBJ1-1	CASSDVLNTEAFF	TGCGCCAGCTCGGACGTTTTGAACACTGAAGCTTTCTTT
TRBV7-9	few	.	13	TRBJ2-7	CASSSRASYEQYF	TGTGCCAGCAGCTCAAGAGCGTCCTACGAGCAGTACTTC
TRBV14	.	.	13	TRBJ2-1	CASSPDLYNEQFF	TGTGCCAGCAGCCCTGACTTGTACAATGAGCAGTTCTTC
TRBV30	few	.	13	TRBJ1-5	CAWRGASNQPQHF	TGTGCCTGGAGGGGGGCTAGCAATCAGCCCCAGCATTTT
TRBV4-2	many	TRBD1	17	TRBJ2-7	CASSQIGTGQGLYEQYF	TGTGCCAGCAGCCAAATAGGGACGGGACAGGGGTTATACGAGCAGTACTTC
TRBV4-1	.	TRBD1	15	TRBJ1-2	CASSQPGQGGYGYTF	TGCGCCAGCAGCCAGCCGGGACAGGGTGGCTATGGCTACACCTTC
TRBV6-2/TRBV6-3	many	TRBD1	15	TRBJ2-1	CASSYSGTGAPEQFF	TGTGCCAGCAGTTACTCGGGGACAGGGGCCCCGGAGCAGTTCTTC
TRBV28	.	.	12	TRBJ2-7	CASSLADYEQYF	TGTGCCAGCAGTTTGGCCGACTACGAGCAGTACTTC
TRBV27	.	.	14	TRBJ2-7	CASSLMQGPYEQYF	TGTGCCAGCAGTTTAATGCAGGGGCCCTACGAGCAGTACTTC
TRBV12-3/TRBV12-4	.	.	13	TRBJ2-3	CASSLQGPDTQYF	TGTGCCAGCAGTTTACAAGGGCCAGATACGCAGTATTTT
TRBV20-1	.	TRBD1	13	TRBJ2-5	CSAQQGAEETQYF	TGCAGTGCTCAACAGGGGGCCGAGGAGACCCAGTACTTC
TRBV10-3	few	.	12	TRBJ2-7	CAIKGGSYEQYF	TGTGCCATCAAGGGGGGCTCCTACGAGCAGTACTTC
TRBV20-1	many	TRBD2	15	TRBJ2-5	CSARLAGDSGETQYF	TGCAGTGCTCGACTAGCGGGAGATTCTGGAGAGACCCAGTACTTC
TRBV28	many	TRBD2	16	TRBJ2-1	CASSSSSGVPYNEQFF	TGTGCCAGCAGTTCATCTAGCGGGGTTCCCTACAATGAGCAGTTCTTC
TRBV27	few	TRBD1	16	TRBJ2-7	CASNSDRGQGGYEQYF	TGTGCCAGCAACTCCGACCGGGGACAGGGAGGCTACGAGCAGTACTTC
TRBV5-4	many	.	16	TRBJ1-1	CASSPQGALGDTEAFF	TGTGCCAGCAGCCCTCAAGGGGCCCTGGGTGACACTGAAGCTTTCTTT
TRBV7-2	few	.	12	TRBJ2-1	CASSSTGTEQFF	TGTGCCAGCAGCTCGACAGGCACTGAGCAGTTCTTC